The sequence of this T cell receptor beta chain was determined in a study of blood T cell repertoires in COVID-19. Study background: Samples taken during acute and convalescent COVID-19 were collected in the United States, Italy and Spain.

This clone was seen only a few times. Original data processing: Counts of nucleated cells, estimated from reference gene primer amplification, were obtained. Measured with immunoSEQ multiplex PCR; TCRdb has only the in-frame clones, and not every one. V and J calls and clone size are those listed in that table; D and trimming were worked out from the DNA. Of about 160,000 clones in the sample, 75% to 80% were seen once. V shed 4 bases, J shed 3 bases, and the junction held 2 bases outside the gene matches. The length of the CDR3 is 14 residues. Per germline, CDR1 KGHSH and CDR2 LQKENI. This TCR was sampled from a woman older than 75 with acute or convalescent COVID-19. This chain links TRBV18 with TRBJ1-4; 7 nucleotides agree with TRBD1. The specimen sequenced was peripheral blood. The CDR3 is CASSHRGPNEKLFF. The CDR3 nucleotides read TGTGCCAGCTCACACAGGGGCCCTAATGAAAAACTGTTTTTT.